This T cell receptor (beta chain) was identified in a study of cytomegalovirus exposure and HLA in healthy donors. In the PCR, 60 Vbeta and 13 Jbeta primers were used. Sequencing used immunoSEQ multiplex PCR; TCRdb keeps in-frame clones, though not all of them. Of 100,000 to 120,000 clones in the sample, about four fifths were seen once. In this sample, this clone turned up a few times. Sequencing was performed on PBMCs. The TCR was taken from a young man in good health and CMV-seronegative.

The CDR3 region is CASSKETSGVYEQYF. In DNA, the CDR3 is TGTGCCAGCAGTAAAGAGACTAGCGGGGTCTACGAGCAGTACTTC. V and J are TRBV28 and TRBJ2-7; TRBD2 matches at 11 bases. CDR3 length equals 15 residues. V was pared by 5 bases and J by 3 bases, with 6 bases of the junction left unmatched. Germline-derived CDR1 and CDR2 are MDHEN and SYDVKM. Complete variable domain (other parts from reference TRBV28 and TRBJ2-7): DVKVTQSSRYLVKRTGEKVFLECVQDMDHENMFWYRQDPGLGLRLIYFSYDVKMKEKGDIPEGYSVSREKKERFSLILESASTNQTSMYLCASSKETSGVYEQYFGPGTRLTVT.